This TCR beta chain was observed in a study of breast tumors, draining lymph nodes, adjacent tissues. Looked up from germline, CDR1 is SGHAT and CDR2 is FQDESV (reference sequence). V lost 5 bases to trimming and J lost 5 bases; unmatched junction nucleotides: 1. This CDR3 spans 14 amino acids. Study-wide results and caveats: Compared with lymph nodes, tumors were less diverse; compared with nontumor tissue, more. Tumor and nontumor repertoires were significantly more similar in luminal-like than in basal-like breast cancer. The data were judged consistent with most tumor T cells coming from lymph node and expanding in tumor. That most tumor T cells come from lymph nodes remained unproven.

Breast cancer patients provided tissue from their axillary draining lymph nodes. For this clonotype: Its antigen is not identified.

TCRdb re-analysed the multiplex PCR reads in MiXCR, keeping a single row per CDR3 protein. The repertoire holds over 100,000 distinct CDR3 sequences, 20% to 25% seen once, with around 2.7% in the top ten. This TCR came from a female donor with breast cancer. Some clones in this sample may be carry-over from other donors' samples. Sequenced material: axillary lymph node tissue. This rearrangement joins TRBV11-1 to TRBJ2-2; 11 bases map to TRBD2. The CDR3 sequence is CASSRLAGTGELFF. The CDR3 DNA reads TGTGCCAGCAGCCGACTAGCGGGGACCGGGGAGCTGTTTTTT.